This T cell receptor beta chain was sequenced during a study of beta chain features in type 1 diabetes. General study results and limits: Any HLA effect on TCRB rearrangement was left unresolved by small sub-analyses. The cDNA sequencing approach could over-represent high-TCR-expressing cells.

With regard to this clone: Its specificity is not known.

Every donor provided one heparinised blood draw, which averaged about 120 mL. CDR1 LGHNA and CDR2 YSLEER come from the germline V gene. The length of the CDR3 is 16 residues. V was pared by 1 base and J by 5 bases, with 6 bases of the junction left unmatched. TCRB transcripts that were expressed got sequenced, as all of the isolated RNA had been reverse transcribed. The method was immunoSEQ multiplex PCR; TCRdb's version includes in-frame clones alone and lacks a portion of them. The table shows 300,000 to 450,000 clones, with roughly a fifth occurring only once. The V gene is TRBV4-3, the J gene TRBJ2-2, with 8 positions matching TRBD1. The TCR comes from a woman between 18 and 30 years old in good health. The material sequenced was naive CD4+ T cells from blood. This chain's CDR3 is CASSQGGQGATGELFF. CDR3 sequence (DNA): TGCGCCAGCAGCCAAGGGGGGCAGGGGGCAACCGGGGAGCTGTTTTTT.